This T cell receptor beta chain emerged from a study of T-cell reconstitution after alpha-beta-depleted transplantation in children. Findings and limits, study-wide: Several hundred rapidly expanded clones from non-depleted graft cells reportedly supplied alpha-beta T cells about two months post-transplant.

This clonotype came up many times. Its antigen is as yet unknown. The germline V gene encodes CDR1 SGHVS and CDR2 FQNEAQ. The CDR3 covers 15 residues. J was trimmed by 2 bases and V by 2 bases; bases with no gene match: 1. TCRbeta library preparation incorporated unique molecular identifiers. MiXCR was run by TCRdb on the PCR reads, yielding one entry per CDR3 protein. The sample shows 500,000 to 650,000 distinct CDR3 sequences, 10% to 15% of them seen only once. The starting material was PBMCs, mostly from graft donor cells, obtained 360 days after TCRalphabeta/CD19-depleted stem cell transplant. This rearrangement joins TRBV7-8 to TRBJ2-7; TRBD2 matches at 12 bases. The TCR was taken from a male patient between 10 and 17 years old who had a stem cell transplant for acute myeloid leukemia, so the T cells may come from the graft donor. The CDR3 loop reads CASSLTSGRTYEQYF. CDR3 DNA: TGTGCCAGCAGCTTAACTAGCGGGAGGACCTACGAGCAGTACTTC. Combining the CDR3 with reference TRBV7-8 and TRBJ2-7 gives the whole variable domain GAGVSQSPRYKVAKRGQDVALRCDPISGHVSLFWYQQALGQGPEFLTYFQNEAQLDKSGLPSDRFFAERPEGSVSTLKIQRTQQEDSAVYLCASSLTSGRTYEQYFGPGTRLTVT.